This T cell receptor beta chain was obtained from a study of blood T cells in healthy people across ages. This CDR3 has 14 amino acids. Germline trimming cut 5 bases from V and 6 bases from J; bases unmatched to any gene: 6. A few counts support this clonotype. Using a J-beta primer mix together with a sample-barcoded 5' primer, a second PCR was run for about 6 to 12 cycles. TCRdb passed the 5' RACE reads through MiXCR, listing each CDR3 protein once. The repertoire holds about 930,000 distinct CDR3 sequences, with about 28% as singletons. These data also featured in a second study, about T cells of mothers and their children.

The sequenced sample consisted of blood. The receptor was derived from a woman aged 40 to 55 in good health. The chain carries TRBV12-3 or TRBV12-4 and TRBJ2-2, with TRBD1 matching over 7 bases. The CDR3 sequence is CASSVQTGSGELFF. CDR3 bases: TGTGCCAGCAGTGTCCAGACAGGGTCCGGGGAGCTGTTTTTT.